These T cell receptor beta chains were read from a single sample in a study of T cells after yellow fever vaccination. TCRdb used MiXCR to reprocess the 5' RACE reads, holding one entry per CDR3 protein. The sample shows roughly 27,000 distinct CDR3 sequences, 5% to 6% of them seen only once. The specimen comprised CD8+ T cells sorted from PBMCs, sampled 10 days after the yellow fever booster vaccination. The receptors originated from a man aged 25-45 years who received the YFV17D yellow fever vaccine. The CDR3 runs from the conserved cysteine through the conserved F or W. Each record gives: V gene, J gene, D gene, clone size, CDR3 protein, CDR3 DNA. The D gene is left open where the match is weak. Expanded clones are given a class, and other clones once, few, many or no size at all.

V gene: TRBV7-9; J gene: TRBJ2-1; D gene: NA; clone size: many; CDR3 protein: CASTGDYNEQFF; CDR3 DNA: TGTGCCAGCACGGGTGATTACAATGAGCAGTTCTTC
V gene: TRBV12-5; J gene: TRBJ2-7; D gene: TRBD1; clone size: many; CDR3 protein: CASQNRGLSYEQYF; CDR3 DNA: TGTGCTAGTCAAAACAGGGGGCTTTCCTACGAGCAGTACTTC
V gene: TRBV7-6; J gene: TRBJ2-2; D gene: TRBD2; clone size: many; CDR3 protein: CASSLNLAGAGELFF; CDR3 DNA: TGTGCCAGCAGCTTAAATCTAGCGGGAGCCGGGGAGCTGTTTTTT
V gene: TRBV4-1; J gene: TRBJ2-7; D gene: NA; clone size: NA; CDR3 protein: CASSQVGSSYEQYF; CDR3 DNA: TGCGCCAGCAGCCAAGTAGGGAGCTCCTACGAGCAGTACTTC
V gene: TRBV7-8; J gene: TRBJ2-1; D gene: NA; clone size: many; CDR3 protein: CASSLTRAPWAQFF; CDR3 DNA: TGTGCCAGCAGCTTAACCCGGGCCCCGTGGGCGCAGTTCTTC
V gene: TRBV29-1; J gene: TRBJ2-3; D gene: NA; clone size: many; CDR3 protein: CSGSQTSRSTDTQYF; CDR3 DNA: TGCAGCGGGAGCCAAACTAGCCGTAGCACAGATACGCAGTATTTT
V gene: TRBV27; J gene: TRBJ2-3; D gene: NA; clone size: many; CDR3 protein: CASSLRQDADTQYF; CDR3 DNA: TGTGCCAGCAGCCTTCGACAGGACGCAGATACGCAGTATTTT
V gene: TRBV4-3; J gene: TRBJ2-5; D gene: NA; clone size: many; CDR3 protein: CASSQDGGVARETQYF; CDR3 DNA: TGCGCCAGCAGCCAAGATGGCGGGGTGGCGAGGGAGACCCAGTACTTC
V gene: TRBV21-1; J gene: TRBJ1-2; D gene: NA; clone size: NA; CDR3 protein: CARSNDSAGYTF; CDR3 DNA: TGTGCCCGCAGCAACGACAGTGCTGGCTACACCTTC
V gene: TRBV29-1; J gene: TRBJ2-7; D gene: TRBD2; clone size: many; CDR3 protein: CSVELAGVYEQYF; CDR3 DNA: TGCAGCGTTGAACTAGCGGGAGTCTACGAGCAGTACTTC
V gene: TRBV25-1; J gene: TRBJ2-1; D gene: NA; clone size: many; CDR3 protein: CASRNSGYNEQFF; CDR3 DNA: TGTGCCAGCAGAAATAGCGGCTACAATGAGCAGTTCTTC
V gene: TRBV6-2/TRBV6-3; J gene: TRBJ2-1; D gene: NA; clone size: large; CDR3 protein: CASNKYNEQFF; CDR3 DNA: TGTGCCAGCAATAAATACAATGAGCAGTTCTTC
V gene: TRBV19; J gene: TRBJ2-1; D gene: NA; clone size: many; CDR3 protein: CASSMGMSSYNEQFF; CDR3 DNA: TGTGCCAGTAGTATGGGCATGAGCTCCTACAATGAGCAGTTCTTC
V gene: TRBV12-3/TRBV12-4; J gene: TRBJ2-7; D gene: NA; clone size: many; CDR3 protein: CASSLSVLHEQYF; CDR3 DNA: TGTGCCAGCAGTTTGTCGGTGTTGCACGAGCAGTACTTC
V gene: TRBV13; J gene: TRBJ2-3; D gene: TRBD1; clone size: few; CDR3 protein: CASSSEGASTDTQYF; CDR3 DNA: TGTGCCAGCAGCTCAGAGGGGGCTAGCACAGATACGCAGTATTTT
V gene: TRBV29-1; J gene: TRBJ2-1; D gene: NA; clone size: many; CDR3 protein: CSVEFETIYNEQFF; CDR3 DNA: TGCAGCGTTGAATTTGAGACTATCTACAATGAGCAGTTCTTC
V gene: TRBV7-9; J gene: TRBJ2-5; D gene: TRBD2; clone size: many; CDR3 protein: CASSRYLGPGGETQYF; CDR3 DNA: TGTGCCAGCAGCAGATATCTCGGCCCGGGGGGAGAGACCCAGTACTTC
V gene: TRBV12-3/TRBV12-4; J gene: TRBJ2-1; D gene: TRBD2; clone size: many; CDR3 protein: CASSGLAGGPFEQFF; CDR3 DNA: TGTGCCAGCAGCGGACTAGCGGGAGGGCCTTTCGAGCAGTTCTTC
V gene: TRBV6-1; J gene: TRBJ2-1; D gene: TRBD2; clone size: many; CDR3 protein: CASSPSGASYNEQFF; CDR3 DNA: TGTGCCAGCAGCCCGAGCGGGGCTTCATACAATGAGCAGTTCTTC
V gene: TRBV5-1; J gene: TRBJ2-7; D gene: TRBD1; clone size: many; CDR3 protein: CASATITGVQDEQYF; CDR3 DNA: TGCGCCAGCGCCACGATAACAGGGGTTCAAGACGAGCAGTACTTC
V gene: TRBV29-1; J gene: TRBJ2-1; D gene: TRBD2; clone size: many; CDR3 protein: CSSIGLAGVADEQFF; CDR3 DNA: TGCAGCTCAATAGGACTAGCGGGAGTTGCGGATGAGCAGTTCTTC
V gene: TRBV6-2/TRBV6-3; J gene: TRBJ2-5; D gene: NA; clone size: many; CDR3 protein: CASSSTGLETQYF; CDR3 DNA: TGTGCCAGCAGCTCAACAGGGTTGGAGACCCAGTACTTC
V gene: TRBV4-2; J gene: TRBJ1-5; D gene: NA; clone size: many; CDR3 protein: CASSHSEGGQPQHF; CDR3 DNA: TGTGCCAGCAGCCATTCTGAAGGGGGTCAGCCCCAGCATTTT
V gene: TRBV29-1; J gene: TRBJ1-2; D gene: NA; clone size: many; CDR3 protein: CSVVAVSSVGDGYTF; CDR3 DNA: TGCAGCGTTGTAGCAGTTTCGTCGGTGGGGGATGGCTACACCTTC
V gene: TRBV28; J gene: TRBJ2-7; D gene: NA; clone size: many; CDR3 protein: CASSFPAVADSYEQYF; CDR3 DNA: TGTGCCAGCAGTTTCCCCGCGGTAGCTGATTCCTACGAGCAGTACTTC
V gene: TRBV5-4; J gene: TRBJ2-1; D gene: TRBD2; clone size: many; CDR3 protein: CAGIGTTYNEQFF; CDR3 DNA: TGTGCCGGAATCGGGACTACATACAATGAGCAGTTCTTC
V gene: TRBV30; J gene: TRBJ2-4; D gene: NA; clone size: many; CDR3 protein: CAWMPMGQGVAKNIQYF; CDR3 DNA: TGTGCCTGGATGCCCATGGGTCAAGGAGTAGCCAAAAACATTCAGTACTTC
V gene: TRBV6-5; J gene: TRBJ2-7; D gene: NA; clone size: many; CDR3 protein: CASRRPGGLSGEQYF; CDR3 DNA: TGTGCCAGCCGCCGGCCCGGCGGCCTTTCGGGGGAGCAGTACTTC
V gene: TRBV7-2; J gene: TRBJ2-5; D gene: TRBD2; clone size: many; CDR3 protein: CASSLGLAGETQYF; CDR3 DNA: TGTGCCAGCAGCTTGGGTCTAGCGGGGGAGACCCAGTACTTC
V gene: TRBV4-3; J gene: TRBJ2-7; D gene: TRBD2; clone size: many; CDR3 protein: CASSQSRAGGTYEQYF; CDR3 DNA: TGCGCCAGCAGCCAAAGTAGAGCGGGAGGGACCTACGAGCAGTACTTC
V gene: TRBV5-6; J gene: TRBJ2-7; D gene: NA; clone size: many; CDR3 protein: CASSVTNQISEQYF; CDR3 DNA: TGTGCCAGCAGCGTGACTAACCAAATTAGCGAGCAGTACTTC
V gene: TRBV5-1; J gene: TRBJ2-1; D gene: TRBD2; clone size: many; CDR3 protein: CASSLTPSGTYNEQFF; CDR3 DNA: TGCGCCAGCAGCTTGACCCCTAGCGGGACCTACAATGAGCAGTTCTTC
V gene: TRBV13; J gene: TRBJ2-1; D gene: NA; clone size: NA; CDR3 protein: CASSLAGNEQFF; CDR3 DNA: TGTGCCAGCAGCTTAGCAGGGAATGAGCAGTTCTTC
V gene: TRBV9; J gene: TRBJ2-1; D gene: NA; clone size: many; CDR3 protein: CASRRTDSYNEQFF; CDR3 DNA: TGTGCCAGCAGACGTACGGACTCCTACAATGAGCAGTTCTTC
V gene: TRBV7-8; J gene: TRBJ2-1; D gene: NA; clone size: many; CDR3 protein: CASSWGTREQFF; CDR3 DNA: TGTGCCAGCAGCTGGGGGACACGGGAGCAGTTCTTC
V gene: TRBV25-1; J gene: TRBJ2-5; D gene: NA; clone size: many; CDR3 protein: CASSEYAGYRETQYF; CDR3 DNA: TGTGCCAGCAGTGAATATGCAGGGTATCGGGAGACCCAGTACTTC
V gene: TRBV7-9; J gene: TRBJ1-1; D gene: NA; clone size: many; CDR3 protein: CASGLGTEAFF; CDR3 DNA: TGTGCCAGCGGCCTCGGCACTGAAGCTTTCTTT
V gene: TRBV28; J gene: TRBJ1-5; D gene: NA; clone size: many; CDR3 protein: CASRYEGDQPQHF; CDR3 DNA: TGTGCCAGCAGATATGAAGGGGATCAGCCCCAGCATTTT